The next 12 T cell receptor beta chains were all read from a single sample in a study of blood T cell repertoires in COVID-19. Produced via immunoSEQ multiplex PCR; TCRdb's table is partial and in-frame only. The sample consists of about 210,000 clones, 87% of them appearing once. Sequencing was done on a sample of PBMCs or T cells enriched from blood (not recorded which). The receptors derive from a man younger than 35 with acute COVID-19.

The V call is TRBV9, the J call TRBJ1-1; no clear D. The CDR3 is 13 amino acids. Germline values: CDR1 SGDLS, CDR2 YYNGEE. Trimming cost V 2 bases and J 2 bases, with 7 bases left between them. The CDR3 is CASSVELNTEAFF. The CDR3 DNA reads TGTGCCAGCAGCGTCGAGTTAAACACTGAAGCTTTCTTT.

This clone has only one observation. DNA for the CDR3: TGTGCCACCAGTGATCCTTTAAACACCGGGGAGCTGTTTTTT. It yields the protein CATSDPLNTGELFF. The chain recombines TRBV24-1 with TRBJ2-2, with D unclear. The length of the CDR3 is 14 residues. Germline CDR1 KGHDR, CDR2 SFDVKD. Trimming removed 3 bases at V and 2 bases at J, with 6 bases between.

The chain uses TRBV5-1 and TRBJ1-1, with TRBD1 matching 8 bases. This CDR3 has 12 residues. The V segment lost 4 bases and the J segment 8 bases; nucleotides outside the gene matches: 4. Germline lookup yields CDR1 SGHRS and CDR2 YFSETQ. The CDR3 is CASSPGQGEAFF. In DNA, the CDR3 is TGCGCCAGCAGCCCCGGACAGGGAGAAGCTTTCTTT.

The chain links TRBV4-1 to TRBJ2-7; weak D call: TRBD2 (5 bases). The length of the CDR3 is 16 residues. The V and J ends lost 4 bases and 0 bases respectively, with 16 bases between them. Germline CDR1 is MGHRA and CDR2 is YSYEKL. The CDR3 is CASSPGWLGSSYEQYF. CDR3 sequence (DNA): TGCGCCAGCAGCCCGGGGTGGTTGGGCAGCTCCTACGAGCAGTACTTC.

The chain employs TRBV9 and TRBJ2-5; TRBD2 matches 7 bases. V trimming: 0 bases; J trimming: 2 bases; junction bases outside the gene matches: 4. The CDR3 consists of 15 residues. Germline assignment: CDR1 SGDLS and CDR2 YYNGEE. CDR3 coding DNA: TGTGCCAGCAGCGTAGTTAGTAGCGGGCAAGAGACCCAGTACTTC. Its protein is CASSVVSSGQETQYF.

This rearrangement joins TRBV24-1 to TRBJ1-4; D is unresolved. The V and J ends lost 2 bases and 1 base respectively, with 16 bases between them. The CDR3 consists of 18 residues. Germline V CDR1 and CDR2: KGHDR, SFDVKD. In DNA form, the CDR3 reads TGTGCCACCAGTGATTCCCTCCCGGAGCCTGGAACTAATGAAAAACTGTTTTTT. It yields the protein CATSDSLPEPGTNEKLFF.

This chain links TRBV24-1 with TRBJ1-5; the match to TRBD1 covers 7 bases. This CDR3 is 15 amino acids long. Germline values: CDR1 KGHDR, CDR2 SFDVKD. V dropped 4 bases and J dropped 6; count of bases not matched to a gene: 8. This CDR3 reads CATSESTGVGQPQHF. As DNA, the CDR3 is TGTGCCACCAGTGAGTCTACAGGGGTAGGTCAGCCCCAGCATTTT.

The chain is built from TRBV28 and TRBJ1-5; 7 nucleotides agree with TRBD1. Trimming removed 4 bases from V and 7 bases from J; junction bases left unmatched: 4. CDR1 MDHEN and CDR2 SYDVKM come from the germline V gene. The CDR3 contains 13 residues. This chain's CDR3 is CASSSGGNQPQHF. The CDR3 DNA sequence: TGTGCCAGCAGTTCAGGGGGAAACCAGCCCCAGCATTTT.

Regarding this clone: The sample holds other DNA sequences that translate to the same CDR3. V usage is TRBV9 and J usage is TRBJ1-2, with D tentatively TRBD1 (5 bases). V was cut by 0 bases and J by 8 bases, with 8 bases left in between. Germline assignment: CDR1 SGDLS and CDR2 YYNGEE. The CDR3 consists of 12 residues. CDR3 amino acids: CASSVAGDGYTF. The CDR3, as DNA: TGTGCCAGCAGCGTAGCGGGGGACGGCTACACCTTC.

CDR3: CASSSRRGHDEQFF. The CDR3 DNA reads as TGTGCCAGCAGCTCCCGGCGTGGGCATGACGAGCAGTTCTTC. The genes are TRBV11-3 and TRBJ2-1; D uncertain. Between the trimmed V and J ends, which lost 4 bases and 10 bases, there was a span of 17 bases. The CDR3 loop spans 14 amino acids. Germline CDR1 SGHNT, CDR2 YENEEA.

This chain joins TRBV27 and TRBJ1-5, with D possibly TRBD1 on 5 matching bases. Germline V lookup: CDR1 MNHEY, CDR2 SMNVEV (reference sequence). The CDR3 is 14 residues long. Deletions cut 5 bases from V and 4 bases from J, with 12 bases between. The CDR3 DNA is TGTGCCAGCAGTATTTCGGGGGGTAATCAGCCCCAGCATTTT. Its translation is CASSISGGNQPQHF.

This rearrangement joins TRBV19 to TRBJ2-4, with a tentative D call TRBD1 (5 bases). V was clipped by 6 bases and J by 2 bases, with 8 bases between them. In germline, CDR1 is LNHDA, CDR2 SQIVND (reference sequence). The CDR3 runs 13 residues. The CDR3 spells CASRTESKNIQYF. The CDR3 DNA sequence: TGTGCCAGTAGGACAGAGTCCAAAAACATTCAGTACTTC. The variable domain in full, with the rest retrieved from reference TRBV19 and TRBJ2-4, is DGGITQSPKYLFRKEGQNVTLSCEQNLNHDAMYWYRQDPGQGLRLIYYSQIVNDFQKGDIAEGYSVSREKKESFPLTVTSAQKNPTAFYLCASRTESKNIQYFGAGTRLSVL.